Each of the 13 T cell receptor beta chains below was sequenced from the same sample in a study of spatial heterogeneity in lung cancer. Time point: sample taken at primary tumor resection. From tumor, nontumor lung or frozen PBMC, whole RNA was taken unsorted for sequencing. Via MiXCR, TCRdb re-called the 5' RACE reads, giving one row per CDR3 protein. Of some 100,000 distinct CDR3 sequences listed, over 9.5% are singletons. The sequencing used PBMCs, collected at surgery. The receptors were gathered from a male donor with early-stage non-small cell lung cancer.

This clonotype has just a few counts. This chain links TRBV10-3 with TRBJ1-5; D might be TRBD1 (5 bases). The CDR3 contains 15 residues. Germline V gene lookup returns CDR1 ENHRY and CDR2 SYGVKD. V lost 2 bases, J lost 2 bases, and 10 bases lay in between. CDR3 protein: CAISEEWGGNQPQHF. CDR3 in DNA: TGTGCCATCAGTGAGGAATGGGGGGGCAATCAGCCCCAGCATTTT.

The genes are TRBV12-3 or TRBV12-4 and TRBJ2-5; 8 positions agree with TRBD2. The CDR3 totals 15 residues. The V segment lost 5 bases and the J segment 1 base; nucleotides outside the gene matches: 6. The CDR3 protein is CASSQKLAVQETQYF. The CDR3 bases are TGTGCCAGCAGTCAAAAACTAGCGGTCCAAGAGACCCAGTACTTC.

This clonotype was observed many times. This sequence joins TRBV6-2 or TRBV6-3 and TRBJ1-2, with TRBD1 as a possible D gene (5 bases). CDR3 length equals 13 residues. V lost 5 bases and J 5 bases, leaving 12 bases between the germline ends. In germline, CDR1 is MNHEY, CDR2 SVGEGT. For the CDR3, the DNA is TGTGCCAGCAGTCAGCCGGGACCTTATGGCTACACCTTC. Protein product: CASSQPGPYGYTF.

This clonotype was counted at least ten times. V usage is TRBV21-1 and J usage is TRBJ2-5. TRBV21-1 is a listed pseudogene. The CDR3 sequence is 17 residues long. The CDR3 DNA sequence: TGTGCCAGCAGCAAAGATATGAGCAGGCACCGAGGTGGGACCCAGTACTTC. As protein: CASSKDMSRHRGGTQYF.

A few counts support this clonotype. The DNA of the CDR3 is TGCGCCAGCAGTCAATCCCGACGGGCAGCCTATGGCTACACCTTC. Amino acids: CASSQSRRAAYGYTF. The rearrangement uses TRBV23-1 and TRBJ1-2; D call uncertain. TRBV23-1 is filed as an ORF, its function uncertain. CDR3 length: 15 amino acids. Trimming left V 0 bases short and J 4 bases short, with 12 bases between.

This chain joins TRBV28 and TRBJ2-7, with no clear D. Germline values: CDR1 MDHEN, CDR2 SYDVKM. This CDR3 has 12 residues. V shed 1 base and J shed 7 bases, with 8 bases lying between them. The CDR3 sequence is CASSLSVGEQYF. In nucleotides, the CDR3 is TGTGCCAGCAGTTTATCGGTGGGGGAGCAGTACTTC.

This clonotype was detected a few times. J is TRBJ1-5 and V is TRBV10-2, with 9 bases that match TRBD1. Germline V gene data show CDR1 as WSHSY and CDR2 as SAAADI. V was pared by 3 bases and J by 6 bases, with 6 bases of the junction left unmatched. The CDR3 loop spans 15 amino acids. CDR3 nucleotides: TGCGCCAGCAGTGATAGGGACAGGGCCCCTCAGCCCCAGCATTTT. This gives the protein CASSDRDRAPQPQHF.

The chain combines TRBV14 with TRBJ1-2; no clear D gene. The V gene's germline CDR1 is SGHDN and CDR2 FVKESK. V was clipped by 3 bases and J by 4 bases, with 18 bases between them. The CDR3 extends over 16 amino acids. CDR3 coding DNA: TGTGCCAGCAGCCAGGCCTGGCCGTCCCGTCGCTATGGCTACACCTTC. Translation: CASSQAWPSRRYGYTF.

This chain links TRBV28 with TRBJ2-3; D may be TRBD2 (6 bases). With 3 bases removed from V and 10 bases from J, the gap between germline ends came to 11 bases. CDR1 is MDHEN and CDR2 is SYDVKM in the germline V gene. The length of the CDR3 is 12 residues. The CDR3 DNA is TGTGCCAGCAGTTTGGAGGGCCTGGCGCAGTATTTT. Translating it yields CASSLEGLAQYF.

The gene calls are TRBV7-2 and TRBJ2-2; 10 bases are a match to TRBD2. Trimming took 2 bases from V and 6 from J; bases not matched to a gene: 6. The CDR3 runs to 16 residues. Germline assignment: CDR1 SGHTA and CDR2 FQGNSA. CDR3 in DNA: TGTGCCAGCAGCTTATATAAGCTAGCGGGGGCCGGGGAGCTGTTTTTT. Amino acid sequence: CASSLYKLAGAGELFF.

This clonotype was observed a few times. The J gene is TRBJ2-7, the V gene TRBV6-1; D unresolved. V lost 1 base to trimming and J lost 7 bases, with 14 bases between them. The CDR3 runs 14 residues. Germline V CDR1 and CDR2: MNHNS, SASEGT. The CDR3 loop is CASSEERLLVEQYF. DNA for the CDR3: TGTGCCAGCAGTGAAGAAAGACTCCTAGTGGAGCAGTACTTC.

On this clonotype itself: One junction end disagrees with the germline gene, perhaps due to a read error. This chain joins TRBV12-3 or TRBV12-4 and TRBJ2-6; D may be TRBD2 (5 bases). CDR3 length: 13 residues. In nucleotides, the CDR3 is TGTGCCAGCAGGGACTCTGGGGTCAACGTCCTGACTTTC. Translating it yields CASRDSGVNVLTF.

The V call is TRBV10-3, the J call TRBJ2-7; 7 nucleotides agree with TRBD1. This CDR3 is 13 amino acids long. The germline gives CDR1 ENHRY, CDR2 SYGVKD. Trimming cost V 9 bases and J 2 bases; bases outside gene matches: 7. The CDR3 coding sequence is TGTGCCATAGCCACCGGGACAGCCTACGAGCAGTACTTC. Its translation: CAIATGTAYEQYF.